This T cell receptor (beta chain) derives from a study of T cell responses to AZD1222 COVID-19 vaccine. Libraries were prepared by immunoSEQ multiplex PCR; TCRdb keeps only in-frame clonotypes and omits some of them. The table records some 130,000 clones, over 65% of them present only once. CDR3 length: 16 amino acids. Trimming cost V 3 bases and J 0 bases, with 13 bases left between them. Germline V lookup: CDR1 MRHNA, CDR2 SNTAGT. Points from the study as a whole: Among vaccine-associated CD4 TCRs, coverage spanned spike, with dominance at 160-218 and 743-854. Of the AZD1222 recipients, only 5 to 7 were seropositive at baseline.

Turning to this clone: Its antigen is undetermined.

The specimen was peripheral blood, collected on day 0 of AZD1222 vaccination. This sequence was found in an adult in good health. The chain carries TRBV6-4 and TRBJ2-3; no firm D call. The CDR3 DNA is TGTGCCAGCAGTGATAGGGCAGAGACGAGCACAGATACGCAGTATTTT. Protein sequence: CASSDRAETSTDTQYF.